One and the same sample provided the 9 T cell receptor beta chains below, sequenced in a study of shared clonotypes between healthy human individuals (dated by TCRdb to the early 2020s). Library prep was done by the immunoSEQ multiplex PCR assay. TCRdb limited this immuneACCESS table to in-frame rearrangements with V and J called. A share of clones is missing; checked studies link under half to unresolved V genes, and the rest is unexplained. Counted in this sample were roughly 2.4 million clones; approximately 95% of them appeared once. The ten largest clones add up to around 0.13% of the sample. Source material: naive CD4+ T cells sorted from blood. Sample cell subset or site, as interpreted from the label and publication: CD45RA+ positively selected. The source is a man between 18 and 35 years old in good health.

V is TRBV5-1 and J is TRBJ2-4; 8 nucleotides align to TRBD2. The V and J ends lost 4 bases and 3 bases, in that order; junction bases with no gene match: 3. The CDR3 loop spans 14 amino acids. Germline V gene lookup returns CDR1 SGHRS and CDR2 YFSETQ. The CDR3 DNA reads TGCGCCAGCAGCCCCACTAGCGGCAAAAACATTCAGTACTTC. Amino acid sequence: CASSPTSGKNIQYF.

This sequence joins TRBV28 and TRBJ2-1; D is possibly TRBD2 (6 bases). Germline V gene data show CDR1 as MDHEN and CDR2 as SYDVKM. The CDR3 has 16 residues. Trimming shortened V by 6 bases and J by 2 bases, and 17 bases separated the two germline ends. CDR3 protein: CASSPLSGGAYNEQFF. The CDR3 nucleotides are TGTGCCAGCAGCCCCCTCTCCGGGGGAGCCTACAATGAGCAGTTCTTC.

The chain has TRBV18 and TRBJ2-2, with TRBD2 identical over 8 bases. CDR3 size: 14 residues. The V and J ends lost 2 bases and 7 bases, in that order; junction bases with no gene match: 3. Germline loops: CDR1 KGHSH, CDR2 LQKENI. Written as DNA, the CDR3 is TGTGCCAGCTCACCAGGGACTAGGATCGGGGAGCTGTTTTTT. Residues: CASSPGTRIGELFF.

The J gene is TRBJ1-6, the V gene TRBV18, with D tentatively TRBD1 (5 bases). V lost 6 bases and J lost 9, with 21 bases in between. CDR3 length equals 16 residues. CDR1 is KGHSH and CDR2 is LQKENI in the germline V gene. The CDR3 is CASSPSLSGLGSPLHF. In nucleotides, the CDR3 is TGTGCCAGCTCGCCCTCGCTCTCAGGGCTGGGTTCACCCCTCCACTTT.

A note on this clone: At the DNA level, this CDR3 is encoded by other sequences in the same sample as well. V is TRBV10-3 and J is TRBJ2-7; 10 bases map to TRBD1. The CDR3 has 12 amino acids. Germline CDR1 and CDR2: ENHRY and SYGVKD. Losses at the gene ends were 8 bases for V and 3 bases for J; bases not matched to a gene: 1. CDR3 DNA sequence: TGTGCCATCCGGGACAGGGGCTACGAGCAGTACTTC. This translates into CAIRDRGYEQYF.

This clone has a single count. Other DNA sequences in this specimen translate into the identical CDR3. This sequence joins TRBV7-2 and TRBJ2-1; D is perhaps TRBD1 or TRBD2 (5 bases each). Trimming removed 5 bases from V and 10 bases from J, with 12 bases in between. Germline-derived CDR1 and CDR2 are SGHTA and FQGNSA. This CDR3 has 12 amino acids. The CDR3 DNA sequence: TGTGCCAGCAGCCCCCCGGGACCAGAGCAGTTCTTC. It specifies CASSPPGPEQFF.

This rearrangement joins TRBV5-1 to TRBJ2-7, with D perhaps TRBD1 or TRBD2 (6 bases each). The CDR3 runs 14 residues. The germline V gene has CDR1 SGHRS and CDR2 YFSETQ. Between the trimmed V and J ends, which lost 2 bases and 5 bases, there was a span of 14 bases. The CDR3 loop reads CASSFGQGRNEQYF. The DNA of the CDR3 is TGCGCCAGCAGCTTCGGCCAGGGGAGGAACGAGCAGTACTTC.

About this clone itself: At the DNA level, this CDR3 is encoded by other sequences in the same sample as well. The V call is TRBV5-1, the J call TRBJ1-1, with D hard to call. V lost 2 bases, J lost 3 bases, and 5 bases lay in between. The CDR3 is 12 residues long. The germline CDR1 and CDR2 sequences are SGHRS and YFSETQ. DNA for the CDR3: TGCGCCAGCAGCTTACAAGACACTGAAGCTTTCTTT. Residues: CASSLQDTEAFF.

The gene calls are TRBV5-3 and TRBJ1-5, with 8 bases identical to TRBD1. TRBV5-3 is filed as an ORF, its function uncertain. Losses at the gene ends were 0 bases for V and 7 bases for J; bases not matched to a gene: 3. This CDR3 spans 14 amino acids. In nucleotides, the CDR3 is TGTGCCAGAAGCTTGGGACAGGGGAACCAGCCCCAGCATTTT. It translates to CARSLGQGNQPQHF.